This entry features one T cell receptor (beta chain) sequence. Its antigen remains unidentified. Full-length variable regions came from constant-region reverse primers plus semi-nested Nested Universal Primer A PCR. TCRdb processed the 5' RACE reads anew with MiXCR; each CDR3 protein has one entry. The sample gives approximately 6,200 distinct CDR3 sequences, approximately 31% of which show up once; 5% to 6.5% is in the top ten. Study-wide results and limits: Tumor-infiltrating Treg TCR alpha and beta sequences overlapped most with tumor naive CD4+ T cells, then blood naive. In terms of TCR gene usage, tumor memory CD4+ T cells clustered together with blood and lymph node memory CD4+ cells, as well as with lymph node naive CD4+ cells. The larger-cohort validation was restricted to a single TCR beta V-J rearrangement rather than whole repertoires.

CDR3 size: 15 residues. Trimming shortened V by 3 bases and J by 3 bases, and 11 bases separated the two germline ends. The germline V gene encodes CDR1 SGHVS and CDR2 FNYEAQ. The source material was naive CD4+ T cells sorted from a lymph node. Stated subset: naive CD4+ T cells, CD4+CD45RA+CD25-. The receptor was derived from a female donor with breast cancer. The chain recombines TRBV7-6 with TRBJ2-2; D is tentatively TRBD1 or TRBD2 (5 bases each). CDR3 nucleotide sequence: TGTGCCAGCAGCTTCGGGACGGCGGACACCGGGGAGCTGTTTTTT. This gives the protein CASSFGTADTGELFF.